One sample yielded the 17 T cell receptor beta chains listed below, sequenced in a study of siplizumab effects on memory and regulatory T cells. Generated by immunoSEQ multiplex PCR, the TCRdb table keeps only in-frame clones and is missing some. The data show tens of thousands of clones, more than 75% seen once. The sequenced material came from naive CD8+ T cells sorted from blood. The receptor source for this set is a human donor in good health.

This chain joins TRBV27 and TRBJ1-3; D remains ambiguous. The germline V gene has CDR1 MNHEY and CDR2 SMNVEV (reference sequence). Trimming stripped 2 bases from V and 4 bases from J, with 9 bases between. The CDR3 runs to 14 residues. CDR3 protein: CASSLIGVGNTIYF. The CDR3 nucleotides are TGTGCCAGCAGTTTAATCGGGGTCGGAAACACCATATATTTT.

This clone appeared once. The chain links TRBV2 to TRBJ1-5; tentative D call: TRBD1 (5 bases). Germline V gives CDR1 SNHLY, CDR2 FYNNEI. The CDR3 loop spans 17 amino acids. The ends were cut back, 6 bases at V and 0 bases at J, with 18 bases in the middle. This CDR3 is CASRTGTVAYSNQPQHF. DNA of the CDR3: TGTGCCAGCAGGACCGGGACGGTCGCATATAGCAATCAGCCCCAGCATTTT.

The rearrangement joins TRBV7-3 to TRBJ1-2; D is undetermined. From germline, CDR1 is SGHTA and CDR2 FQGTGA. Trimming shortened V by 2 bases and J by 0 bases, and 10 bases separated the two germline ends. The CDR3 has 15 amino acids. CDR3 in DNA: TGTGCCAGCAGCTTATCCACGAGAACTAACTATGGCTACACCTTC. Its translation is CASSLSTRTNYGYTF.

CDR3 region: CASSPGTGGVRSYGYTF. CDR3 sequence (DNA): TGTGCCAGCAGTCCCGGGACAGGGGGGGTAAGGAGCTATGGCTACACCTTC. This rearrangement joins TRBV2 to TRBJ1-2; TRBD1 aligns across 11 bases. After removal of 5 bases from V and 4 bases from J, the junction contained 12 bases not matched to a gene. In germline, CDR1 is SNHLY, CDR2 FYNNEI. CDR3 length: 17 amino acids.

Here the CDR3 reads CASRVGGNEQYF. The CDR3, as DNA: TGTGCCAGCAGAGTAGGGGGGAACGAGCAGTACTTC. V and J are TRBV25-1 and TRBJ2-7; D might be TRBD1 or TRBD2, each matching 6 bases. V shed 6 bases and J shed 5 bases, with 11 bases lying between them. CDR3 length: 12 amino acids. Germline V gene data show CDR1 as MGHDK and CDR2 as SYGVNS.

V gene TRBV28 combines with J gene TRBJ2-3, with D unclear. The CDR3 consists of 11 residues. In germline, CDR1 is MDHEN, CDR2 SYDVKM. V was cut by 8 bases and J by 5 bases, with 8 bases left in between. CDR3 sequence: CASCPGDTQYF. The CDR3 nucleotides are TGTGCCAGCTGTCCGGGAGATACGCAGTATTTT.

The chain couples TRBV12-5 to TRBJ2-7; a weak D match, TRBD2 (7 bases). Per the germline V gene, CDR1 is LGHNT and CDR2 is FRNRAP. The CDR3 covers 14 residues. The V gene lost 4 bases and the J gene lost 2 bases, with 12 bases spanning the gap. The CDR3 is CASGSGEGAYEQYF. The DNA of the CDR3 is TGTGCTAGTGGTTCGGGGGAGGGGGCCTACGAGCAGTACTTC.

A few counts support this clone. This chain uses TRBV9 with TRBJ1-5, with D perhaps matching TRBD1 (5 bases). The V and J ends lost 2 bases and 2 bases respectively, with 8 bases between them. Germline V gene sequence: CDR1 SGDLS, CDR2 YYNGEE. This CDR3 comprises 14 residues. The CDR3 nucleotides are TGTGCCAGCAGCGTGCAGGGAGGCAATCAGCCCCAGCATTTT. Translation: CASSVQGGNQPQHF.

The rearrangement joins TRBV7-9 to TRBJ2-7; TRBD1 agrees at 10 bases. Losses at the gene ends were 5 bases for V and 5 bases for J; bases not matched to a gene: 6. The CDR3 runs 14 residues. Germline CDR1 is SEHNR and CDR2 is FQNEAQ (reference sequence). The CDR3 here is CASSRTGGVNEQYF. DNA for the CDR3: TGTGCCAGCAGCCGGACAGGGGGTGTCAACGAGCAGTACTTC.

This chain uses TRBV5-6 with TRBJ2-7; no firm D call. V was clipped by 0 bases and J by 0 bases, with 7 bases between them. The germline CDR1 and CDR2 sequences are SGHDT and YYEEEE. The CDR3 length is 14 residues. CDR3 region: CASSLVVISYEQYF. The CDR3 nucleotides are TGTGCCAGCAGCTTGGTGGTTATCTCCTACGAGCAGTACTTC.

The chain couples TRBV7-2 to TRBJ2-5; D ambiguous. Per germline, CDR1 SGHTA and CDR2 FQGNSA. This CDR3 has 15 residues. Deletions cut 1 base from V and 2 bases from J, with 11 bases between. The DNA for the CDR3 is TGTGCCAGCAGCTTAGAGGTCTACGGGCAAGAGACCCAGTACTTC. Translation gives CASSLEVYGQETQYF.

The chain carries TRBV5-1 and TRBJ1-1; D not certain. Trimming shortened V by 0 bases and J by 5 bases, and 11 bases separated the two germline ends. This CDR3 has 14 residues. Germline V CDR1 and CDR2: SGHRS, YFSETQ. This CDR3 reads CASSLGDTGTEAFF. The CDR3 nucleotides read TGCGCCAGCAGCTTGGGAGACACGGGGACTGAAGCTTTCTTT.

The DNA of the CDR3 is TGTGCCAGTAGTAACCGGGACGGTAGCTCCTACGAGCAGTACTTC. Amino acid sequence: CASSNRDGSSYEQYF. This chain uses TRBV19 with TRBJ2-7; D is tentatively TRBD1 or TRBD2 (5 bases each). The V and J ends lost 4 bases and 0 bases respectively, with 13 bases between them. This CDR3 comprises 15 residues. Germline lookup yields CDR1 LNHDA and CDR2 SQIVND (reference sequence).

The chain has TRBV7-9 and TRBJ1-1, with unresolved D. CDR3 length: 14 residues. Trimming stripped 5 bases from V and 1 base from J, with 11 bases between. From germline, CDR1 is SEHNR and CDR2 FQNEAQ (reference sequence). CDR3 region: CASSRKMENTEAFF. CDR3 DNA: TGTGCCAGCAGCCGAAAGATGGAGAACACTGAAGCTTTCTTT. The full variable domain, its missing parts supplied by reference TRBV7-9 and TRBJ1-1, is DTGVSQNPRHKITKRGQNVTFRCDPISEHNRLYWYRQTLGQGPEFLTYFQNEAQLEKSRLLSDRFSAERPKGSFSTLEIQRTEQGDSAMYLCASSRKMENTEAFFGQGTRLTVV.

The CDR3 sequence is CASSFSTGDSYEQYF. Written as DNA, the CDR3 is TGTGCCAGCAGCTTCTCGACAGGCGACTCCTACGAGCAGTACTTC. The genes are TRBV11-2 and TRBJ2-7; D possibly corresponds to TRBD1 (6 bases). CDR1 and CDR2 (germline): SGHAT, FQNNGV. V was trimmed by 3 bases and J by 0 bases, leaving 12 bases between them. This CDR3 is built from 15 residues.

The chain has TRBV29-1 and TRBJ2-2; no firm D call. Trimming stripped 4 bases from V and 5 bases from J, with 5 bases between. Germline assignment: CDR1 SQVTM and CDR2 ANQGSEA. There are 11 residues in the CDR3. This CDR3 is CSVVQTGELFF. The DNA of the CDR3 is TGCAGCGTTGTACAGACCGGGGAGCTGTTTTTT.

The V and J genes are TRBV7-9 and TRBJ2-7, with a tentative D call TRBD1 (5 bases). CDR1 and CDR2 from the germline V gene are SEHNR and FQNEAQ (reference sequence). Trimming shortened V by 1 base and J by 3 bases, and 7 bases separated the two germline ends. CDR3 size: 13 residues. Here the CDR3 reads CASSLVQDYEQYF. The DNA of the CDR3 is TGTGCCAGCAGCTTAGTACAGGACTACGAGCAGTACTTC.